This is a list of T cell receptor beta chains from one sample in a study of T cell repertoires in ileal Crohn's disease. The protocol was immunoSEQ multiplex PCR, while the TCRdb copy is restricted to in-frame clones and leaves out a portion. This sample has 15,000 or so clones, with 70% to 85% found just once. Sequenced sample: ileal tissue. The source of these receptors is an adult with Crohn's disease. Both conserved end residues are part of each CDR3. A D gene is named only where the DNA matches it firmly. Rows give clone size only sometimes, using once, few, many, or a class for an expanded clone.

V gene: TRBV5-5; J gene: TRBJ1-1; D gene: TRBD1; clone size: -; CDR3 protein: CASSFDPRGRTEAFF; CDR3 DNA: TGTGCCAGCAGCTTTGACCCCAGGGGGCGCACTGAAGCTTTCTTT
V gene: TRBV4-1; J gene: TRBJ2-7; D gene: -; clone size: -; CDR3 protein: CASSQGREDGYEQYF; CDR3 DNA: TGCGCCAGCAGCCAAGGTAGAGAGGACGGCTACGAGCAGTACTTC
V gene: TRBV5-1; J gene: TRBJ2-4; D gene: -; clone size: -; CDR3 protein: CASSLAMTDIQYF; CDR3 DNA: TGCGCCAGCAGCTTGGCCATGACGGACATTCAGTACTTC
V gene: TRBV5-4; J gene: TRBJ2-5; D gene: TRBD2; clone size: -; CDR3 protein: CASGLLSGGRQGTQYF; CDR3 DNA: TGTGCCAGCGGCCTCCTTAGCGGGGGTAGACAAGGGACCCAGTACTTC
V gene: TRBV5-5; J gene: TRBJ2-5; D gene: -; clone size: -; CDR3 protein: CASSPVTGETQYF; CDR3 DNA: TGTGCCAGCAGCCCGGTCACAGGGGAGACCCAGTACTTC
V gene: TRBV7-8; J gene: TRBJ2-7; D gene: -; clone size: once; CDR3 protein: CASSVSPEGGEQYF; CDR3 DNA: TGTGCCAGCAGCGTCTCTCCAGAAGGCGGTGAGCAGTACTTC
V gene: TRBV11-3; J gene: TRBJ2-7; D gene: -; clone size: -; CDR3 protein: CASSGEGGSYEQYF; CDR3 DNA: TGTGCCAGCAGCGGAGAAGGGGGCTCCTACGAGCAGTACTTC
V gene: TRBV6-5; J gene: TRBJ1-6; D gene: -; clone size: -; CDR3 protein: CASSYFRDNSPLHF; CDR3 DNA: TGTGCCAGCAGTTACTTCAGGGATAATTCACCCCTCCACTTT
V gene: TRBV18; J gene: TRBJ1-2; D gene: -; clone size: -; CDR3 protein: CASSTVRYGYTF; CDR3 DNA: TGTGCCAGCTCGACAGTCCGCTATGGCTACACCTTC
V gene: TRBV5-4; J gene: TRBJ2-7; D gene: -; clone size: -; CDR3 protein: CASSLGSVRGRGEQYF; CDR3 DNA: TGTGCCAGCAGCTTGGGATCCGTCAGGGGAAGGGGCGAGCAGTACTTC
V gene: TRBV7-8; J gene: TRBJ2-2; D gene: -; clone size: -; CDR3 protein: CASSSVAVGELFF; CDR3 DNA: TGTGCCAGCAGCTCGGTAGCAGTCGGGGAGCTGTTTTTT
V gene: TRBV7-6; J gene: TRBJ1-1; D gene: -; clone size: -; CDR3 protein: CAPGGYEAFF; CDR3 DNA: TGTGCCCCCGGGGGGTATGAAGCTTTCTTT
V gene: TRBV27; J gene: TRBJ1-6; D gene: -; clone size: -; CDR3 protein: CASSSTAGSFYNSPLHF; CDR3 DNA: TGTGCCAGCAGTTCCACAGCGGGTAGTTTCTATAATTCACCCCTCCACTTT
V gene: TRBV9; J gene: TRBJ2-1; D gene: TRBD2; clone size: -; CDR3 protein: CASSVAAGVYNEQFF; CDR3 DNA: TGTGCCAGCAGCGTAGCAGCGGGGGTTTACAATGAGCAGTTCTTC
V gene: TRBV6-5; J gene: TRBJ2-7; D gene: -; clone size: medium-sized; CDR3 protein: CASSYGVRSYEQYF; CDR3 DNA: TGTGCCAGCAGTTACGGGGTCCGATCCTACGAGCAGTACTTC
V gene: TRBV2; J gene: TRBJ2-2; D gene: TRBD1; clone size: -; CDR3 protein: CASSVFTGGGGELFF; CDR3 DNA: TGTGCCAGCAGTGTATTTACAGGGGGAGGAGGGGAGCTGTTTTTT
V gene: TRBV7-2; J gene: TRBJ1-5; D gene: -; clone size: -; CDR3 protein: CASNPRGGAQPQHF; CDR3 DNA: TGTGCCAGCAACCCCAGGGGAGGGGCCCAGCCCCAGCATTTT
V gene: TRBV29-1; J gene: TRBJ1-1; D gene: -; clone size: -; CDR3 protein: CSVEWGGTEAFF; CDR3 DNA: TGCAGCGTTGAGTGGGGGGGGACTGAAGCTTTCTTT
V gene: TRBV30; J gene: TRBJ1-4; D gene: TRBD1; clone size: -; CDR3 protein: CAWQRTGFIEKLFF; CDR3 DNA: TGTGCCTGGCAAAGGACAGGGTTTATTGAAAAACTGTTTTTT
V gene: TRBV6-1; J gene: TRBJ1-1; D gene: -; clone size: -; CDR3 protein: CASRKAPTGGTEAFF; CDR3 DNA: TGTGCCAGCAGGAAAGCCCCAACGGGAGGGACTGAAGCTTTCTTT
V gene: TRBV9; J gene: TRBJ1-5; D gene: -; clone size: -; CDR3 protein: CASSKGGSDSNQPQHF; CDR3 DNA: TGTGCCAGCAGCAAAGGCGGATCAGATAGCAATCAGCCCCAGCATTTT
V gene: TRBV10-2; J gene: TRBJ1-1; D gene: TRBD1; clone size: once; CDR3 protein: CASSVDRGQASF; CDR3 DNA: TGCGCCAGCAGTGTGGACAGGGGCCAAGCTTCCTTT
V gene: TRBV11-2; J gene: TRBJ1-2; D gene: -; clone size: -; CDR3 protein: CASSFSRDPIYGYTF; CDR3 DNA: TGTGCCAGCAGCTTTAGCCGGGACCCAATCTATGGCTACACCTTC
V gene: TRBV19; J gene: TRBJ1-2; D gene: -; clone size: -; CDR3 protein: CASSIEGRGYTF; CDR3 DNA: TGTGCCAGTAGTATAGAGGGACGTGGCTACACCTTC
V gene: TRBV2; J gene: TRBJ1-1; D gene: -; clone size: -; CDR3 protein: CASNRDSSNTEAFF; CDR3 DNA: TGTGCCAGCAACAGAGACAGCTCTAACACTGAAGCTTTCTTT
V gene: TRBV5-1; J gene: TRBJ1-2; D gene: TRBD1; clone size: few; CDR3 protein: CASSFGDRGFGYTF; CDR3 DNA: TGCGCCAGCAGCTTTGGGGACAGGGGTTTTGGCTACACCTTC
V gene: TRBV6-6; J gene: TRBJ1-4; D gene: -; clone size: -; CDR3 protein: CASSYDVSIRGKLFF; CDR3 DNA: TGTGCCAGCAGTTATGATGTGTCAATTCGGGGAAAACTGTTTTTT
V gene: TRBV9; J gene: TRBJ2-7; D gene: TRBD1; clone size: -; CDR3 protein: CASSVSDRAAYEQYF; CDR3 DNA: TGTGCCAGCAGCGTATCGGACAGGGCCGCCTACGAGCAGTACTTC
V gene: TRBV19; J gene: TRBJ2-6; D gene: -; clone size: -; CDR3 protein: CASEPGAGANVLTF; CDR3 DNA: TGTGCCTCCGAGCCGGGGGCTGGGGCCAACGTCCTGACTTTC
V gene: TRBV27; J gene: TRBJ1-4; D gene: -; clone size: -; CDR3 protein: CASSPLNEKLFF; CDR3 DNA: TGTGCCAGCAGTCCCTTGAATGAAAAACTGTTTTTT
V gene: TRBV5-1; J gene: TRBJ2-2; D gene: TRBD2; clone size: -; CDR3 protein: CASSNAWSLAENTGELFF; CDR3 DNA: TGCGCCAGCAGTAACGCCTGGTCACTAGCGGAGAACACCGGGGAGCTGTTTTTT
V gene: TRBV27; J gene: TRBJ2-5; D gene: -; clone size: -; CDR3 protein: CASSLDRGKTQYF; CDR3 DNA: TGTGCCAGCAGTTTGGACAGAGGAAAGACCCAGTACTTC
V gene: TRBV29-1; J gene: TRBJ1-1; D gene: -; clone size: once; CDR3 protein: CSVEDIRGTGAFF; CDR3 DNA: TGCAGCGTTGAAGATATCAGGGGTACGGGAGCTTTCTTT
V gene: TRBV11-2; J gene: TRBJ2-5; D gene: -; clone size: -; CDR3 protein: CASSLSPETQYF; CDR3 DNA: TGTGCCAGCAGCTTAAGCCCGGAGACCCAGTACTTC
V gene: TRBV2; J gene: TRBJ2-4; D gene: TRBD2; clone size: -; CDR3 protein: CASSEWGGAKNIQYF; CDR3 DNA: TGTGCCAGCAGTGAATGGGGGGGAGCCAAAAACATTCAGTACTTC
V gene: TRBV7-9; J gene: TRBJ2-7; D gene: -; clone size: -; CDR3 protein: CASSLDPLEQYF; CDR3 DNA: TGTGCCAGCAGCTTAGACCCTTTGGAGCAGTACTTC
V gene: TRBV4-1; J gene: TRBJ2-7; D gene: -; clone size: -; CDR3 protein: CASSQDRLYEQYF; CDR3 DNA: TGCGCCAGCAGCCAAGACCGCCTTTACGAGCAGTACTTC
V gene: TRBV6-6; J gene: TRBJ1-1; D gene: -; clone size: -; CDR3 protein: CASSYTQLNTEAFF; CDR3 DNA: TGTGCCAGCAGTTATACTCAGTTGAACACTGAAGCTTTCTTT
V gene: TRBV19; J gene: TRBJ2-1; D gene: TRBD2; clone size: few; CDR3 protein: CASSIITSGRNEQFF; CDR3 DNA: TGTGCCAGTAGTATTATCACTAGCGGGCGGAATGAGCAGTTCTTC
V gene: TRBV7-9; J gene: TRBJ1-2; D gene: TRBD1; clone size: once; CDR3 protein: CAVDRGQYYGYTF; CDR3 DNA: TGTGCCGTAGACAGGGGCCAATACTATGGCTACACCTTC
V gene: TRBV30; J gene: TRBJ1-4; D gene: -; clone size: -; CDR3 protein: CAWGVSNEKLFF; CDR3 DNA: TGTGCCTGGGGGGTCAGTAATGAAAAACTGTTTTTT
V gene: TRBV5-4; J gene: TRBJ1-1; D gene: -; clone size: -; CDR3 protein: CASRSDRNTEAFF; CDR3 DNA: TGTGCCAGCAGATCTGACAGGAACACTGAAGCTTTCTTT
V gene: TRBV6-6; J gene: TRBJ1-1; D gene: -; clone size: -; CDR3 protein: CASSYSGPNEAFF; CDR3 DNA: TGTGCCAGCAGTTACTCCGGGCCAAATGAAGCTTTCTTT
V gene: TRBV5-4; J gene: TRBJ1-2; D gene: TRBD1; clone size: -; CDR3 protein: CASSPPGGGYTF; CDR3 DNA: TGTGCCAGCAGCCCACCAGGGGGCGGCTACACCTTC
V gene: TRBV23-1; J gene: TRBJ1-6; D gene: -; clone size: -; CDR3 protein: CASMIGGGNSPLHF; CDR3 DNA: TGCGCCAGCATGATCGGGGGAGGTAATTCACCCCTCCACTTT
V gene: TRBV2; J gene: TRBJ1-3; D gene: -; clone size: -; CDR3 protein: CASNEWGVKVSTGNTIYF; CDR3 DNA: TGTGCCAGCAATGAATGGGGGGTTAAGGTTTCTACTGGAAACACCATATATTTT
V gene: TRBV9; J gene: TRBJ1-2; D gene: -; clone size: -; CDR3 protein: CASSVEGSSEGYTF; CDR3 DNA: TGTGCCAGCAGCGTAGAGGGCAGCTCAGAGGGCTACACCTTC
V gene: TRBV5-1; J gene: TRBJ1-2; D gene: -; clone size: -; CDR3 protein: CASSLEGGYGYTF; CDR3 DNA: TGCGCCAGCAGCTTGGAAGGGGGTTATGGCTACACCTTC
V gene: TRBV6-6; J gene: TRBJ1-1; D gene: TRBD1; clone size: -; CDR3 protein: CASRWTGNTEAFF; CDR3 DNA: TGTGCCAGCAGATGGACAGGGAACACTGAAGCTTTCTTT
V gene: TRBV11-1; J gene: TRBJ2-2; D gene: -; clone size: -; CDR3 protein: CASSLKATTGELFF; CDR3 DNA: TGTGCCAGCAGCTTGAAGGCTACCACCGGGGAGCTGTTTTTT
V gene: TRBV2; J gene: TRBJ1-6; D gene: -; clone size: -; CDR3 protein: CASNGERDSPLHF; CDR3 DNA: TGTGCCAGCAACGGGGAGAGAGATTCACCCCTCCACTTT
V gene: TRBV9; J gene: TRBJ2-1; D gene: -; clone size: -; CDR3 protein: CASSIQVNEQFF; CDR3 DNA: TGTGCCAGCAGTATACAGGTTAATGAGCAGTTCTTC
V gene: TRBV20-1; J gene: TRBJ2-7; D gene: -; clone size: -; CDR3 protein: CSVPRLDEQYF; CDR3 DNA: TGCAGTGTCCCAAGACTGGACGAGCAGTACTTC
V gene: TRBV15; J gene: TRBJ1-5; D gene: -; clone size: -; CDR3 protein: CATSSGQGTVQPQHF; CDR3 DNA: TGTGCCACCTCCAGCGGGCAGGGAACAGTCCAGCCCCAGCATTTT
V gene: TRBV2; J gene: TRBJ2-1; D gene: TRBD2; clone size: -; CDR3 protein: CASSDGGGGDEQFF; CDR3 DNA: TGTGCCAGCAGTGATGGTGGGGGGGGTGATGAGCAGTTCTTC
V gene: TRBV7-2; J gene: TRBJ1-5; D gene: -; clone size: once; CDR3 protein: CASSLGQGRGQPQHF; CDR3 DNA: TGTGCCAGCAGCTTAGGTCAGGGTCGGGGTCAGCCCCAGCATTTT
V gene: TRBV6-1; J gene: TRBJ2-1; D gene: TRBD2; clone size: -; CDR3 protein: CASSGTSGDYNEQFF; CDR3 DNA: TGTGCCAGCAGTGGTACTAGCGGGGACTACAATGAGCAGTTCTTC
V gene: TRBV5-1; J gene: TRBJ1-2; D gene: -; clone size: once; CDR3 protein: CASSLAGQPPSYGYTF; CDR3 DNA: TGCGCCAGCAGCTTGGCCGGGCAGCCCCCATCCTATGGCTACACCTTC
V gene: TRBV30; J gene: TRBJ2-4; D gene: -; clone size: -; CDR3 protein: CAWSAGVYDIQYF; CDR3 DNA: TGTGCCTGGAGTGCAGGGGTCTATGACATTCAGTACTTC
V gene: TRBV29-1; J gene: TRBJ1-1; D gene: -; clone size: -; CDR3 protein: CSVEVWGNTEAFF; CDR3 DNA: TGCAGCGTTGAGGTTTGGGGGAACACTGAAGCTTTCTTT